The 23 T cell receptor beta chains below come from one sample, sequenced in a study of metastatic and nonmetastatic thyroid tumors. Patients underwent thyroid surgery, and none had received any treatment before it. TCRdb reprocessed the PCR reads using MiXCR. The sample carries 45,000 to 60,000 clones, around a sixth recorded once. Sequencing input: blood. Receptors originate from a female donor with papillary thyroid cancer or a benign thyroid nodule (not recorded which). Some clones in this sample may be carry-over from other donors' samples.

This clone has more than one count but fewer than ten. The chain has TRBV6-1 and TRBJ1-5, with D maybe TRBD1 (5 bases). Germline CDR1 MNHNS, CDR2 SASEGT. There are 14 residues in the CDR3. V lost 3 bases and J 6 bases, leaving 12 bases between the germline ends. CDR3 nucleotide sequence: TGTGCCAGCAGTGACCGACAGTGGCGTCAGCCCCAGCATTTT. It specifies CASSDRQWRQPQHF.

Ten or more counts support this clone. V gene TRBV5-6 combines with J gene TRBJ1-1, with D possibly TRBD1 on 6 matching bases. This CDR3 contains 14 residues. V was shortened by 0 bases and J by 1 base, with 7 bases between the two germline ends. Per the germline V gene, CDR1 is SGHDT and CDR2 is YYEEEE. The DNA of the CDR3 is TGTGCCAGCAGCTTGGAGGGGGGGAACACTGAAGCTTTCTTT. Protein product: CASSLEGGNTEAFF.

This clone occurred many times. The J gene is TRBJ1-1, the V gene TRBV5-1; D is uncertain. V gave up 2 bases and J gave up 2 bases, with 7 bases separating them. The CDR3 covers 13 residues. Germline-derived CDR1 and CDR2 are SGHRS and YFSETQ. The CDR3 loop is CASSFAGNTEAFF. Written as DNA, the CDR3 is TGCGCCAGCAGCTTTGCAGGTAACACTGAAGCTTTCTTT.

This clone was picked up many times. This chain uses TRBV7-8 with TRBJ2-7; D is unclear. V shed 5 bases and J shed 4 bases, with 12 bases lying between them. The CDR3 covers 13 residues. Looked up from germline, CDR1 is SGHVS and CDR2 is FQNEAQ. The CDR3 is CASSIDWRYEQYF. Written as DNA, the CDR3 is TGTGCCAGCAGCATTGACTGGCGGTACGAGCAGTACTTC.

This clone showed up many times. V usage is TRBV20-1 and J usage is TRBJ1-4; tentative D call: TRBD1 (6 bases). Germline V CDR1 and CDR2: DFQATT, SNEGSKA (reference sequence). Trimming removed 6 bases from V and 5 bases from J, with 13 bases in between. CDR3 length: 13 residues. The CDR3 loop reads CSADEGGNEKLFF. The CDR3 DNA follows: TGCAGTGCAGACGAGGGGGGAAATGAAAAACTGTTTTTT.

This clone was recorded at least ten times. This chain links TRBV4-1 with TRBJ2-3; no clear D. Trimming removed 1 base from V and 7 bases from J, with 15 bases in between. Germline CDR1 and CDR2: MGHRA and YSYEKL. This CDR3 comprises 15 residues. As DNA, the CDR3 is TGCGCCAGCAGCCAAGGCTTAGGGTCGATGAATACGCAGTATTTT. This translates into CASSQGLGSMNTQYF.

This clone occurred many times. An end of the junction does not agree with germline; a read error may underlie this. The chain joins TRBV7-7 to TRBJ2-6; 7 bases are shared with TRBD1. This CDR3 comprises 18 residues. The germline CDR1 and CDR2 sequences are SSHAT and FNYEAQ (reference sequence). DNA for the CDR3: TGTGCTAGCAGCCGAGGAGAGACAGGGTTTCCTGGGGCCAACGTCCTGACTTTC. It specifies CASSRGETGFPGANVLTF.

This clone showed up many times. The chain couples TRBV6-1 to TRBJ1-4; maybe TRBD1 (6 bases). Trimming shortened V by 6 bases and J by 3 bases, and 14 bases separated the two germline ends. CDR1 is MNHNS, CDR2 SASEGT, per germline. The CDR3 sequence is 15 residues long. In DNA form, the CDR3 reads TGTGCCAGCAGCCTCCAACAGGGATCTAATGAAAAACTGTTTTTT. Protein product: CASSLQQGSNEKLFF.

This clone was observed many times. This chain connects TRBV28 to TRBJ2-7; 10 bases are shared with TRBD2. Germline assignment: CDR1 MDHEN and CDR2 SYDVKM. V lost 4 bases, J lost 5 bases, and 11 bases stayed unmatched. There are 16 residues in the CDR3. The CDR3 DNA sequence: TGTGCCAGCAGTTCCCACGCAGCGGGAGGGAAAGACGAGCAGTACTTC. Its translation is CASSSHAAGGKDEQYF.

This clone was seen ten or more times. The chain recombines TRBV20-1 with TRBJ1-1; 10 bases are a match to TRBD1. CDR3 length: 12 residues. V was pared by 6 bases and J by 11 bases, with 9 bases of the junction left unmatched. Germline loops: CDR1 DFQATT, CDR2 SNEGSKA (reference sequence). The CDR3 region has the DNA TGCAGTGCAGCCGGGGGACAGGGGTCTGCTTTCTTT. Translation gives CSAAGGQGSAFF.

The chain has TRBV10-3 and TRBJ2-1, with 7 positions matching TRBD2. CDR1 is ENHRY, CDR2 SYGVKD, per germline. Trimming took 6 bases from V and 10 from J; bases not matched to a gene: 15. The CDR3 consists of 15 residues. In DNA form, the CDR3 reads TGTGCCATCAGCCCGACTAGCTGTGATGAGAAAGAGCAGTTCTTC. This encodes CAISPTSCDEKEQFF.

This clone was seen repeatedly, ten times or more. The chain uses TRBV12-3 or TRBV12-4 and TRBJ2-5, with D uncertain. Trimming removed 5 bases at V and 1 base at J, with 11 bases between. The CDR3 spans 14 residues. CDR3 DNA sequence: TGTGCCAGCAGTCAATCGGGTGTCCAAGAGACCCAGTACTTC. Translation: CASSQSGVQETQYF.

This clone has at least ten counts. The chain couples TRBV5-1 to TRBJ1-2; no clear D gene. V shed 5 bases and J shed 0 bases, with 14 bases lying between them. The germline V gene encodes CDR1 SGHRS and CDR2 YFSETQ. The CDR3 runs 15 residues. CDR3 amino acids: CASRITVQTNYGYTF. The CDR3 coding sequence is TGCGCCAGCAGGATTACAGTGCAGACTAACTATGGCTACACCTTC.

This clone was counted many times. The chain couples TRBV11-2 to TRBJ2-3; D is uncertain. The germline CDR1 and CDR2 sequences are SGHAT and FQNNGV. The CDR3 totals 14 residues. V was cut by 2 bases and J by 6 bases, with 12 bases left in between. The DNA of the CDR3 is TGTGCCAGCAGCTTATTGACCGCTCTGGATACGCAGTATTTT. Amino acids: CASSLLTALDTQYF.

This clone was detected only a few times. The chain is built from TRBV19 and TRBJ1-5; D might be TRBD1 (6 bases). CDR1 LNHDA and CDR2 SQIVND come from the germline V gene (reference sequence). Trimming took 2 bases from V and 5 from J, leaving 13 bases between them. The CDR3 sequence is 15 residues long. The CDR3: CASSINRDTDQPQHF. CDR3 bases: TGTGCCAGTAGTATAAACCGGGACACCGATCAGCCCCAGCATTTT.

The sample holds many counts of this clone. The chain uses TRBV6-1 and TRBJ2-1; 9 nucleotides line up with TRBD1. From germline, CDR1 is MNHNS and CDR2 SASEGT. The CDR3 spans 15 residues. V shed 5 bases and J 9 bases; nucleotides not matched to a gene: 11. This chain's CDR3 is CASSLGTGTKVEQFF. CDR3 sequence (DNA): TGTGCCAGCAGTCTCGGGACAGGGACTAAGGTTGAGCAGTTCTTC.

Ten or more counts support this clone. The CDR3 loop reads CASSLSYTQYF. CDR3 coding DNA: TGCGCCAGCAGCTTATCCTATACGCAGTATTTT. V is TRBV5-1 and J is TRBJ2-3; D gene uncertain. Trimming pared 2 bases from V and 7 bases from J, leaving 5 bases between. Germline V gene data show CDR1 as SGHRS and CDR2 as YFSETQ. The CDR3 runs to 11 residues.

This clone was seen only a few times. One end of the junction fails to match germline, which may point to a read error. The chain has TRBV28 and TRBJ1-5; D not certain. Per germline, CDR1 MDHEN and CDR2 SYDVKM. The CDR3 consists of 15 residues. CDR3 protein: CASRRAGSLSQHQHF. The CDR3 DNA is TGTGCCAGCAGAAGAGCTGGATCGCTCAGTCAGCACCAGCATTTT.

The chain joins TRBV27 to TRBJ2-1, with D tentatively TRBD1 (5 bases). V lost 4 bases and J 8 bases, leaving 12 bases between the germline ends. This CDR3 is 13 amino acids long. The germline gives CDR1 MNHEY, CDR2 SMNVEV (reference sequence). The CDR3 region is CASSSTDSDEQFF. In DNA form, the CDR3 reads TGTGCCAGCAGTTCGACCGACAGTGATGAGCAGTTCTTC.

This clone has ten or more counts. CDR3 amino acids: CASSPAGTSGPTDTQYF. CDR3 sequence (DNA): TGTGCCAGCAGCCCTGCCGGGACTAGCGGCCCCACAGATACGCAGTATTTT. The chain couples TRBV7-3 to TRBJ2-3, with TRBD2 matching 11 bases. Trimming removed 5 bases from V and 2 bases from J; junction bases left unmatched: 9. The length of the CDR3 is 17 residues. Germline V gives CDR1 SGHTA, CDR2 FQGTGA.

This clone has at least ten counts. The J gene is TRBJ2-7, the V gene TRBV18; 12 nucleotides line up with TRBD2. The junction had 3 bases not matched to a gene; V was cut back by 0 bases and J by 6 bases. The V gene's germline CDR1 is KGHSH and CDR2 LQKENI. CDR3 size: 15 residues. The CDR3 DNA reads as TGTGCCAGCTCACCACCGGGACTAGCGGGCGGCGAGCAGTACTTC. Translating it yields CASSPPGLAGGEQYF. Combining the CDR3 with reference TRBV18 and TRBJ2-7 gives the whole variable domain NAGVMQNPRHLVRRRGQEARLRCSPMKGHSHVYWYRQLPEEGLKFMVYLQKENIIDESGMPKERFSAEFPKEGPSILRIQQVVRGDSAAYFCASSPPGLAGGEQYFGPGTRLTVT.

This clone appeared many times. The V call is TRBV24-1, the J call TRBJ1-1; 9 bases fit TRBD1. The CDR3 totals 16 residues. Germline loops: CDR1 KGHDR, CDR2 SFDVKD. Germline trimming cut 4 bases from V and 5 bases from J; bases unmatched to any gene: 10. The CDR3 DNA reads as TGTGCCACCAGTGACTGGGACAGGGTGGGAGGGACTGAAGCTTTCTTT. Its translation: CATSDWDRVGGTEAFF.

In this sample, this clone turned up many times. Other DNA variants within this sample encode the same CDR3. The chain couples TRBV24-1 to TRBJ2-2, with a tentative D call TRBD1 (5 bases). V was cut by 7 bases and J by 3 bases, with 14 bases left in between. The germline gives CDR1 KGHDR, CDR2 SFDVKD. The CDR3 has 15 residues. The CDR3 region is CATSVGEKDTGELFF. The CDR3 nucleotides are TGTGCCACCAGCGTAGGGGAAAAGGACACCGGGGAGCTGTTTTTT.